This is a list of T cell receptor beta chains from one sample in a study of blood T cell repertoires in COVID-19. Produced via immunoSEQ multiplex PCR; TCRdb's table is partial and in-frame only. Altogether more than 250,000 clones are present, about nine tenths being singletons, with the ten largest covering 8% to 13%. Sequenced material: PBMCs or T cells enriched from blood (not recorded which). The receptors originated from a woman aged 18-35 years who had recovered from COVID-19. CDR3s include the opening cysteine and the closing phenylalanine or tryptophan. A D gene is named only where the DNA matches it firmly. Some rows have no size entry. The others give once, few or many, or a class for an expanded clone.

cdr3_length	j_call	clone_size	v_call	d_call	cdr3_aa	cdr3_nt
15	TRBJ1-2	NA	TRBV19	NA	CASTTRGGNTYGYTF	TGTGCCAGTACCACCCGCGGAGGGAATACCTATGGCTACACCTTC
11	TRBJ1-1	once	TRBV29-1	NA	CSVEKNTEAFF	TGCAGCGTGGAGAAGAACACTGAAGCTTTCTTT
13	TRBJ1-1	NA	TRBV19	NA	CASSLTPGSEAFF	TGTGCCAGTAGCCTCACCCCGGGTTCTGAAGCTTTCTTT
13	TRBJ2-7	NA	TRBV5-1	TRBD1	CASSATGAYEQYF	TGCGCCAGCAGCGCTACAGGGGCCTACGAGCAGTACTTC
11	TRBJ1-1	once	TRBV7-2	NA	CASSRNTEAFF	TGTGCCAGCAGCCGTAACACTGAAGCTTTCTTT
12	TRBJ1-1	NA	TRBV6-5	NA	CAANRGTGPRFF	TGTGCCGCCAATAGGGGAACGGGCCCCCGTTTCTTT
9	TRBJ1-6	NA	TRBV10-3	NA	CALCSPLHF	TGTGCCCTGTGTTCACCCCTCCACTTT
14	TRBJ1-2	NA	TRBV19	NA	CASSSSGRNYGYTF	TGTGCCAGTAGTAGCAGCGGGCGCAACTATGGCTACACCTTC
15	TRBJ2-7	NA	TRBV30	TRBD2	CAWSAPGLEHYEQYF	TGTGCCTGGAGTGCCCCCGGACTAGAACACTACGAGCAGTACTTC
11	TRBJ2-5	NA	TRBV25-1	NA	CATSRGETQYF	TGTGCCACCAGCCGGGGAGAGACCCAGTACTTC
13	TRBJ2-5	NA	TRBV9	NA	CASSVDGKETQYF	TGTGCCAGCAGCGTAGACGGGAAAGAGACCCAGTACTTC
15	TRBJ2-1	NA	TRBV5-1	TRBD2	CASSRNSGGYNEQFF	TGCGCCAGCAGCAGAAATAGCGGGGGATACAATGAGCAGTTCTTC
14	TRBJ2-2	once	TRBV7-9	NA	CASSPAGPGGELFF	TGTGCCAGCAGCCCCGCGGGGCCCGGCGGGGAGCTGTTTTTT
13	TRBJ1-4	NA	TRBV7-9	NA	CASSLKAVEKLFF	TGTGCCAGCAGCCTAAAAGCGGTCGAAAAACTGTTTTTT
15	TRBJ2-7	NA	TRBV5-1	TRBD1	CASSSHPGTDYEQYF	TGCGCCAGCAGTTCCCACCCCGGGACAGACTACGAGCAGTACTTC
14	TRBJ1-5	NA	TRBV29-1	NA	CSVVEGHSNQPQHF	TGCAGCGTTGTGGAGGGTCATAGCAATCAGCCCCAGCATTTT
14	TRBJ2-7	NA	TRBV14	NA	CASSQGRGYGEQYF	TGTGCCAGCAGCCAGGGAAGAGGGTATGGCGAGCAGTACTTC
14	TRBJ1-4	NA	TRBV9	NA	CASSVSQGNEKLFF	TGTGCCAGCAGCGTCTCCCAGGGTAATGAAAAACTGTTTTTT
14	TRBJ2-7	NA	TRBV11-1	TRBD1	CASSGGQGPYEQYF	TGTGCCAGCAGCGGAGGACAGGGCCCCTACGAGCAGTACTTC
15	TRBJ1-6	NA	TRBV28	TRBD1	CASSTGQERGSPLHF	TGTGCCAGCAGTACCGGACAGGAGAGGGGTTCACCCCTCCACTTT
16	TRBJ1-2	NA	TRBV6-5	TRBD1	CASSYARDSRWYGYTF	TGTGCCAGCAGTTACGCCAGGGACAGCCGTTGGTATGGCTACACCTTC
17	TRBJ1-6	NA	TRBV27	NA	CASSFSVSGSKNSPLHF	TGTGCCAGCAGTTTTTCCGTCTCAGGGTCTAAGAATTCACCCCTCCACTTT
14	TRBJ2-5	NA	TRBV7-9	NA	CASSFGDNQETQYF	TGTGCCAGCAGCTTCGGGGACAACCAAGAGACCCAGTACTTC
16	TRBJ1-2	NA	TRBV10-3	NA	CAIRSSGGGGDYGYTF	TGTGCCATTCGGAGCTCGGGCGGCGGGGGGGACTATGGCTACACCTTC
14	TRBJ1-2	NA	TRBV7-2	TRBD1	CASSRDGQGYGYTF	TGTGCCAGCAGCCGTGACGGACAGGGTTATGGCTACACCTTC
16	TRBJ2-6	NA	TRBV7-9	NA	CASPGRGSPGANVLTF	TGTGCCAGCCCCGGCAGGGGCTCCCCTGGGGCCAACGTCCTGACTTTC
15	TRBJ1-5	NA	TRBV18	NA	CASSPSRELGQPQHF	TGTGCCAGCTCACCATCGAGGGAACTGGGGCAGCCCCAGCATTTT
15	TRBJ2-1	NA	TRBV5-1	TRBD1	CASSPGQGNYNEQFF	TGCGCCAGCAGCCCTGGACAGGGGAACTACAATGAGCAGTTCTTC